The TCR beta chain under discussion was sequenced for a study of T-cell memory formation after mild COVID-19. CDR1 and CDR2 from the germline V gene are MGHRA and YSYEKL. With 1 base removed from V and 0 bases from J, the gap between germline ends came to 4 bases. This CDR3 region has 14 residues. TCRdb re-called the 5' RACE reads through MiXCR, storing one row per CDR3 protein. The profile shows approximately 300,000 distinct CDR3 sequences, less than 20% of them singletons. This clonotype has a handful of counts. The gene calls are TRBV4-1 and TRBJ1-3; no definite D call. Sequences were obtained from PBMCs or a T cell subset sorted from them (not recorded which). This receptor was identified in a man between 18 and 35 years old who had mild COVID-19 (a few samples of this study predate the infection). Cell type and time point are not known. The CDR3 DNA reads as TGCGCCAGCAGCCAAGTGGTCTCTGGAAACACCATATATTTT. Its translation: CASSQVVSGNTIYF.